One TCR beta chain is described in this entry. V gave up 0 bases and J gave up 3 bases; unmatched junction bases: 3. The CDR3 runs to 14 residues. Germline V gene data show CDR1 as SGHDT and CDR2 as YYEEEE. This sample was taken from a study of blood T cell repertoires in COVID-19. Looking at the study overall: Nucleic acid was either cDNA or gDNA, and it came from T cells, B-cell-depleted T cells, or PBMCs.

Only in-frame clones appear in the TCRdb table, and some are missing; sequencing was by immunoSEQ multiplex PCR. The table shows 65,000 to 75,000 clones, with around 80% occurring only once. The source is an elderly man with acute or convalescent COVID-19. The sample taken for sequencing was peripheral blood. The V gene is TRBV5-6, the J gene TRBJ2-7; 7 bases map to TRBD1. The CDR3 protein is CASSLAGTVYEQYF. CDR3 nucleotides: TGTGCCAGCAGCTTGGCCGGGACAGTCTACGAGCAGTACTTC.